What follows are 14 T cell receptor beta chains derived from one specimen sequenced in a study of blood T cell repertoires in COVID-19. The repertoire was sequenced with immunoSEQ multiplex PCR; TCRdb's copy has only in-frame clones and lacks some. The table has 300,000 or so clones, about 91% seen once. The material sequenced was peripheral blood. Receptors were obtained from a woman between 25 and 40 years old who had recovered from COVID-19.

V usage is TRBV3-1 (or the pseudogene TRBV3-2) and J usage is TRBJ1-2; 9 positions match TRBD1. The CDR3 extends over 14 amino acids. CDR1 is LGHDT, CDR2 YNNKEL, per germline (reference sequence). The V segment lost 2 bases and the J segment 6 bases; nucleotides outside the gene matches: 4. The CDR3 sequence: CASSQRTGANGYTF. As DNA, the CDR3 is TGTGCCAGCAGCCAAAGGACAGGGGCGAATGGCTACACCTTC.

The chain joins TRBV18 to TRBJ1-5; 9 positions match TRBD1. Germline assignment: CDR1 KGHSH and CDR2 LQKENI. After removal of 3 bases from V and 9 bases from J, the junction contained 12 bases not matched to a gene. This CDR3 is 16 amino acids long. The DNA of the CDR3 is TGTGCCAGCTCACCCTCCGGGACAGGGTATCTTTGGCCCCAGCATTTT. This codes for CASSPSGTGYLWPQHF.

The CDR3 sequence is CATSDSAGGNQPQHF. DNA for the CDR3: TGTGCCACCAGTGATTCCGCAGGGGGAAATCAGCCCCAGCATTTT. This chain joins TRBV24-1 and TRBJ1-5; 7 bases fit TRBD1. V was pared by 2 bases and J by 4 bases, with 4 bases of the junction left unmatched. CDR1 KGHDR and CDR2 SFDVKD come from the germline V gene. CDR3 length: 15 amino acids.

This chain uses TRBV18 with TRBJ1-1; D is uncertain. The CDR3 totals 13 residues. Germline V gene lookup returns CDR1 KGHSH and CDR2 LQKENI. Trimming stripped 4 bases from V and 7 bases from J, with 13 bases between. The DNA of the CDR3 is TGTGCCAGCTCACTTACCAACCAGTTTGAAGCTTTCTTT. It specifies CASSLTNQFEAFF. The entire variable domain, with the rest obtained from reference TRBV18 and TRBJ1-1, is as follows: NAGVMQNPRHLVRRRGQEARLRCSPMKGHSHVYWYRQLPEEGLKFMVYLQKENIIDESGMPKERFSAEFPKEGPSILRIQQVVRGDSAAYFCASSLTNQFEAFFGQGTRLTVV.

This chain uses TRBV2 with TRBJ2-1; TRBD2 matches 7 bases. The CDR3 length is 15 residues. Trimming at V came to 3 bases and at J to 10 bases, leaving 12 bases not matched to a gene. Per germline, CDR1 SNHLY and CDR2 FYNNEI. This CDR3 reads CASSDERGITGEQFF. DNA of the CDR3: TGTGCCAGCAGTGATGAGCGGGGAATAACGGGGGAGCAGTTCTTC.

The J gene is TRBJ2-7, the V gene TRBV27, with a tentative D call TRBD1 (5 bases). V dropped 2 bases and J dropped 9 bases, with 14 bases sitting between them. CDR3 length equals 13 residues. The germline CDR1 and CDR2 sequences are MNHEY and SMNVEV (reference sequence). The CDR3 DNA follows: TGTGCCAGCAGTTTAAGGCAGGGCCCCGGGCAGTACTTC. This translates into CASSLRQGPGQYF.

This clone was recorded once. The rearrangement joins TRBV5-1 to TRBJ1-1, with D possibly matching TRBD1 (6 bases). V was pared by 7 bases and J by 3 bases, with 13 bases between. The V gene's germline CDR1 is SGHRS and CDR2 YFSETQ. This CDR3 is built from 13 residues. This chain's CDR3 is CASRSGGHTEAFF. DNA of the CDR3: TGCGCCAGCCGGTCGGGGGGGCACACTGAAGCTTTCTTT.

The rearrangement joins TRBV21-1 to TRBJ1-4; whether TRBD1, the table's D call, matches the DNA was not checked. TRBV21-1 is listed as a pseudogene. This CDR3 region has 13 residues. The CDR3 region is CASIPGDNEKLFF. Written as DNA, the CDR3 is TGTGCCAGCATCCCAGGGGATAATGAAAAACTGTTTTTT.

The rearrangement joins TRBV5-1 to TRBJ2-3, with D unresolved. V lost 0 bases and J lost 0, with 11 bases in between. The CDR3 has 16 residues. The germline V gene encodes CDR1 SGHRS and CDR2 YFSETQ. The CDR3 sequence is CASSLVSGDSTDTQYF. The CDR3 coding sequence is TGCGCCAGCAGCTTGGTATCAGGTGATAGCACAGATACGCAGTATTTT.

This clone appeared once. The chain couples TRBV5-1 to TRBJ2-5, with TRBD1 matching over 8 bases. The CDR3 runs 15 residues. The V gene end was trimmed by 0 bases and the J gene end by 5 bases; junction bases not matched to a gene: 6. Germline V gene data show CDR1 as SGHRS and CDR2 as YFSETQ. CDR3 in DNA: TGCGCCAGCAGCTTGGGATACGCAGGGGGCGAGACCCAGTACTTC. Protein sequence: CASSLGYAGGETQYF.

This rearrangement joins TRBV5-5 to TRBJ1-5, with TRBD1 identical over 7 bases. The CDR3 has 14 amino acids. Germline V CDR1 and CDR2: SGHKS, YYEKEE (reference sequence). J lost 5 bases, V lost 5 bases, and 7 bases had no gene match. CDR3 DNA: TGTGCCAGCAGTGCCGTTGGGACAGATCAGCCCCAGCATTTT. Protein: CASSAVGTDQPQHF.

The gene calls are TRBV28 and TRBJ1-5; no clear D gene. This CDR3 contains 13 residues. Germline assignment: CDR1 MDHEN and CDR2 SYDVKM. The germline V and J ends were trimmed by 5 bases and 7 bases, with 12 bases remaining between them. In DNA form, the CDR3 reads TGTGCCAGCAGTCCTCCTTCGGGACAGCCCCAGCATTTT. Translating gives CASSPPSGQPQHF.

The CDR3 sequence is CASSVVEGYEQYF. DNA of the CDR3: TGTGCCAGCAGCGTAGTCGAGGGCTACGAGCAGTACTTC. The chain employs TRBV9 and TRBJ2-7; TRBD2 might be the D (5 bases). The length of the CDR3 is 13 residues. Trimming took off 0 bases at V and 3 bases at J, with 7 bases between the two ends. Germline V gene data show CDR1 as SGDLS and CDR2 as YYNGEE.

The chain uses TRBV4-3 and TRBJ1-5; 9 bases agree with TRBD1. Trimming at V came to 1 base and at J to 3 bases, leaving 1 base not matched to a gene. The CDR3 runs 15 residues. In germline, CDR1 is LGHNA, CDR2 YSLEER. For the CDR3, the DNA is TGCGCCAGCAGCCAAGGGACAGGGGTCAATCAGCCCCAGCATTTT. The encoded protein is CASSQGTGVNQPQHF.